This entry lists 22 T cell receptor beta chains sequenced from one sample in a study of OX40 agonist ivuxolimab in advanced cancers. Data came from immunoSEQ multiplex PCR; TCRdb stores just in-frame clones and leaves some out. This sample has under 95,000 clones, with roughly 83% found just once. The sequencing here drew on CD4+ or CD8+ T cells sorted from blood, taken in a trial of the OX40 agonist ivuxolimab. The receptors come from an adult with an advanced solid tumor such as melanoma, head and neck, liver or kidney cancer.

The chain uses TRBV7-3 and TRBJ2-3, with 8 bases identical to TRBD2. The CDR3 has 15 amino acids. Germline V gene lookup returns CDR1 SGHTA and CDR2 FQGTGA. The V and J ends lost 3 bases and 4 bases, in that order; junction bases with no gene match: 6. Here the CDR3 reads CASSFSGGVSDTQYF. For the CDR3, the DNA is TGTGCCAGCAGCTTCAGCGGGGGTGTATCAGATACGCAGTATTTT.

CDR3 nucleotide sequence: TGCGCCAGCAGCCAAGATCGGGGGGGCGGCGATACGCAGTATTTT. It encodes CASSQDRGGGDTQYF. The chain links TRBV4-3 to TRBJ2-3; TRBD2 aligns across 8 bases. V was pared by 0 bases and J by 6 bases, with 5 bases of the junction left unmatched. Germline V gives CDR1 LGHNA, CDR2 YSLEER. The CDR3 is made up of 15 amino acids.

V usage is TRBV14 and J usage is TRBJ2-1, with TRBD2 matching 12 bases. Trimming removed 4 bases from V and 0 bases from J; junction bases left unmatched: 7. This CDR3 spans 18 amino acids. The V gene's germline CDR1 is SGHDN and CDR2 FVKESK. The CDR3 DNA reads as TGTGCCAGCAGCCTGACTAGCGGGGGACCGAGCTCCTACAATGAGCAGTTCTTC. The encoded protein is CASSLTSGGPSSYNEQFF.

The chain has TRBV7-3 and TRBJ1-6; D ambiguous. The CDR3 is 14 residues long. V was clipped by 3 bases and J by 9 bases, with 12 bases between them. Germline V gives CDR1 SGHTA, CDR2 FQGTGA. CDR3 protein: CASSFRALSSPLHF. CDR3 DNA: TGTGCCAGCAGCTTTCGGGCCCTCTCTTCACCCCTCCACTTT.

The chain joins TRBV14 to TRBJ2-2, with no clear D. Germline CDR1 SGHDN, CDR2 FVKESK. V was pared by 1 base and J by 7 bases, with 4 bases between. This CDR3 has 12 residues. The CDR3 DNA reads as TGTGCCAGCAGCCAAGGGATCGGGGAGCTGTTTTTT. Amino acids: CASSQGIGELFF. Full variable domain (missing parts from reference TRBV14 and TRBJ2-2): EAGVTQFPSHSVIEKGQTVTLRCDPISGHDNLYWYRRVMGKEIKFLLHFVKESKQDESGMPNNRFLAERTGGTYSTLKVQPAELEDSGVYFCASSQGIGELFFGEGSRLTVL.

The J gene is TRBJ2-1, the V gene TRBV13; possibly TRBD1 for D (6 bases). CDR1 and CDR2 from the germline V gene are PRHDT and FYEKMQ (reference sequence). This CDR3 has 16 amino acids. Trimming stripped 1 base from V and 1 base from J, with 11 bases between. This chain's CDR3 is CASSLVAGDSYNEQFF. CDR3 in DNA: TGTGCCAGCAGCTTAGTGGCAGGGGATTCCTACAATGAGCAGTTCTTC.

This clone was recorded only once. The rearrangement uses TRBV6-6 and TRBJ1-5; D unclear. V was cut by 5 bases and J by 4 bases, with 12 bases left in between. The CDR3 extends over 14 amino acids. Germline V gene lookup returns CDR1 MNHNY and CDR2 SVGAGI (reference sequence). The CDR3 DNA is TGTGCCAGCAGTCCCAATTCGAATAATCAGCCCCAGCATTTT. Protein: CASSPNSNNQPQHF.

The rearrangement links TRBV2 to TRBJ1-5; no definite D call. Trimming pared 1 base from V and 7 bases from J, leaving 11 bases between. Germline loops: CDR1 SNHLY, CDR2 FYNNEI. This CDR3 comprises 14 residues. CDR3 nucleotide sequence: TGTGCCAGCAGTGAAGAGGGTGGGAGGCAGCCCCAGCATTTT. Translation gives CASSEEGGRQPQHF.

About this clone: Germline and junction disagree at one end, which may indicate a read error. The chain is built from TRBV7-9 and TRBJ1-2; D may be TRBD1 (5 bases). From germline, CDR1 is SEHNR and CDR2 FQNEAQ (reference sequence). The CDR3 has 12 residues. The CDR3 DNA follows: TGTGCCAGCAGCCCCCGGGACCGAGGGTTACACTTC. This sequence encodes CASSPRDRGLHF.

CDR3: CASSLEGGGYTF. Here the CDR3 DNA reads TGTGCCAGCAGCTTAGAAGGGGGTGGCTACACCTTC. This chain connects TRBV7-2 to TRBJ1-2; D might be TRBD1 (6 bases). The CDR3 is made up of 12 amino acids. The V gene's germline CDR1 is SGHTA and CDR2 FQGNSA. V was pared by 1 base and J by 7 bases, with 7 bases between.

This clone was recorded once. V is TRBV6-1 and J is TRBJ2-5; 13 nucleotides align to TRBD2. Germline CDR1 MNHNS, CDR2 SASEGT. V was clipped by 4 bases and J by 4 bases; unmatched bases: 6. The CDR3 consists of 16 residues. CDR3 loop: CASSVGTSGKGETQYF. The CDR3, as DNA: TGTGCCAGCAGTGTAGGGACTAGCGGGAAGGGAGAGACCCAGTACTTC.

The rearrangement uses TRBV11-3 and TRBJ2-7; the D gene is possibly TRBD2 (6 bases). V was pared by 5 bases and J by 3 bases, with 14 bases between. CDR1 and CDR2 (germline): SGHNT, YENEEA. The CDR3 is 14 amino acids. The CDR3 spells CASSPEGGVYEQYF. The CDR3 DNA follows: TGTGCCAGCAGCCCAGAAGGAGGGGTCTACGAGCAGTACTTC.

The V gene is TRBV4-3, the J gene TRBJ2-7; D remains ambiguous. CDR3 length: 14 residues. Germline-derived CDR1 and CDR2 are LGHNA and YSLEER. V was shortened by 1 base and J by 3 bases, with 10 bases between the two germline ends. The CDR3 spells CASSQGLGLYEQYF. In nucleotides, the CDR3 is TGCGCCAGCAGCCAAGGACTGGGTCTCTACGAGCAGTACTTC.

CDR3 sequence (DNA): TGTGCCAGCAGTGATTTACCGTCCAGGGGATATGGCTACACCTTC. As protein: CASSDLPSRGYGYTF. The chain couples TRBV6-1 to TRBJ1-2; the D gene is possibly TRBD1 (6 bases). V shed 3 bases and J shed 5 bases, with 16 bases lying between them. Germline CDR1 MNHNS, CDR2 SASEGT. The CDR3 consists of 15 residues.

The CDR3 nucleotides are TGTGCCTGGAGTTTACGGGCCGGCTACACCTTC. This gives the protein CAWSLRAGYTF. This chain connects TRBV30 to TRBJ1-2; D gene unclear. The CDR3 loop spans 11 amino acids. Germline values: CDR1 GTSNPN, CDR2 SVGIG (reference sequence). Trimming took 2 bases from V and 8 from J, leaving 9 bases between them.

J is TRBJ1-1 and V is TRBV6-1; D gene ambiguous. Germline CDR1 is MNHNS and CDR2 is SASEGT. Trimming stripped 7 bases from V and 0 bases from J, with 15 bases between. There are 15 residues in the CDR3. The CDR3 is CASTPWGQMNTEAFF. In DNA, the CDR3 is TGTGCCAGCACCCCCTGGGGTCAGATGAACACTGAAGCTTTCTTT.

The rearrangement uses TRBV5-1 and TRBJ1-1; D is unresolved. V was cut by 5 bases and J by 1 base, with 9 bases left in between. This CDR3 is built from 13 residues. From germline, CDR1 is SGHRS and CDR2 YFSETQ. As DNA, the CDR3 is TGCGCCAGCAGTACGGACGGGAACACTGAAGCTTTCTTT. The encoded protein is CASSTDGNTEAFF. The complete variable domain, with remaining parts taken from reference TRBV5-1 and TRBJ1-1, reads KAGVTQTPRYLIKTRGQQVTLSCSPISGHRSVSWYQQTPGQGLQFLFEYFSETQRNKGNFPGRFSGRQFSNSRSEMNVSTLELGDSALYLCASSTDGNTEAFFGQGTRLTVV.

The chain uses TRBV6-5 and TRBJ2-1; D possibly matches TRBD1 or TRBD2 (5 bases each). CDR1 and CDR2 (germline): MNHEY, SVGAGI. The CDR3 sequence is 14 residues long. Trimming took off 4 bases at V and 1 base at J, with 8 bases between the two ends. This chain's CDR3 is CASSSWGSYNEQFF. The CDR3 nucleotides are TGTGCCAGCAGTTCGTGGGGGTCCTACAATGAGCAGTTCTTC.

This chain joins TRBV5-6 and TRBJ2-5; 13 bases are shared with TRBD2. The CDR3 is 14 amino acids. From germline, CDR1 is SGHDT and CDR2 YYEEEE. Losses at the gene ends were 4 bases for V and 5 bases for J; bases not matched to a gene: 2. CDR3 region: CASSTSGGVETQYF. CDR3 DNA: TGTGCCAGCAGCACTAGCGGGGGGGTGGAGACCCAGTACTTC.

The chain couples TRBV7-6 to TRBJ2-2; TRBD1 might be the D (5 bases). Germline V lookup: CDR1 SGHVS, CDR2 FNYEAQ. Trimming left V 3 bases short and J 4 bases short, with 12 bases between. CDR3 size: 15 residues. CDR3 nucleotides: TGTGCCAGCAGCTTGCAGGGTTTGCGCACCGGGGAGCTGTTTTTT. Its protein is CASSLQGLRTGELFF.

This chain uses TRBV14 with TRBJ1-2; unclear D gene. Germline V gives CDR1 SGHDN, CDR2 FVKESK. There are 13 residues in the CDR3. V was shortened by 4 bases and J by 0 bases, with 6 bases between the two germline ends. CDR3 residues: CASSLTPNYGYTF. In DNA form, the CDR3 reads TGTGCCAGCAGCCTGACTCCTAACTATGGCTACACCTTC.

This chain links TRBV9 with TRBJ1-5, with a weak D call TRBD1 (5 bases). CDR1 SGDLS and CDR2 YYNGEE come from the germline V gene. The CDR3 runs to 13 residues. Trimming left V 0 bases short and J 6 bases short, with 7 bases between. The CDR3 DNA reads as TGTGCCAGCAGCGTAGGGGGGTTTCAGCCCCAGCATTTT. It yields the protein CASSVGGFQPQHF.